Below, one TCR beta chain is given with its context. Antigen: not known. The protocol was immunoSEQ multiplex PCR, while the TCRdb copy is restricted to in-frame clones and leaves out a portion. The sample shows 25,000 to 30,000 clones, less than 95% of them seen only once. This record comes from a study of OX40 agonist ivuxolimab in advanced cancers. Study-level points and caveats: Near-lowest levels of clonal expansion characterized partial responders at 0.1-3.0 mg/kg. CD4+ T cells averaged fewer expanded clones than CD8+ T cells.

V was cut by 0 bases and J by 1 base, with 10 bases left in between. The CDR3 is made up of 16 amino acids. CDR1 is LGHNA and CDR2 is YSLEER in the germline V gene. Source: CD4+ or CD8+ T cells sorted from blood, taken in a trial of the OX40 agonist ivuxolimab. This receptor was obtained from an adult with an advanced solid tumor such as melanoma, head and neck, liver or kidney cancer. The genes are TRBV4-3 and TRBJ1-3; D gene uncertain. The CDR3, as DNA: TGCGCCAGCAGCCAAGATCTTCTAACATCTGGAAACACCATATATTTT. This sequence encodes CASSQDLLTSGNTIYF.